The sequence of this T cell receptor (beta chain) was determined in a study of beta chain features in type 1 diabetes. About the research overall: Age and gender were similar between patients and healthy donors, as were cell yields. Study conclusions and caveats: In type 1 diabetes patients, VDJ junctions had fewer insertions; deletions at these junctions were more frequent. Within each of all four CD4+ subsets, Type 1 diabetes patients had TCRB CDR3s that were moderately but significantly shorter. The naive, central memory and Treg TCRB repertoires looked more alike in patients than they did in healthy donors. Whether TCRB rearrangement is influenced by HLA type went unresolved here.

Trimming cost V 4 bases and J 0 bases, with 13 bases left between them. CDR3 length: 16 residues. Germline assignment: CDR1 SGHNT and CDR2 YENEEA. About this clone: Its matching antigen is unknown.

The investigators reverse transcribed all of the isolated RNA, so they sequenced expressed TCRB transcripts. The repertoire was sequenced with immunoSEQ multiplex PCR; TCRdb's copy has only in-frame clones and lacks some. The sample holds around 40,000 clones, approximately 70% seen once. Sequencing was performed on Tregs from blood. The chain combines TRBV11-3 with TRBJ2-1, with D maybe TRBD2 (5 bases). This TCR was recovered from a woman aged 18-30 years with type 1 diabetes. The chain's CDR3 is CASSSPRGSSYNEQFF. CDR3 DNA: TGTGCCAGCAGCTCCCCCCGGGGAAGCTCCTACAATGAGCAGTTCTTC. The variable domain in full, completed from reference TRBV11-3 and TRBJ2-1, reads EAGVVQSPRYKIIEKKQPVAFWCNPISGHNTLYWYLQNLGQGPELLIRYENEEAVDDSQLPKDRFSAERLKGVDSTLKIQPAELGDSAVYLCASSSPRGSSYNEQFFGPGTRLTVL.